Detailed here is one T cell receptor (beta chain). A much larger clone lies a single base off, so this may be a read error. V was clipped by 1 base and J by 11 bases; unmatched bases: 6. Germline CDR1 SGHDT, CDR2 YYEEEE. There are 14 residues in the CDR3. No cell sorting was done before RNA was extracted from the tissue. These data come from a study of tumor and adjacent non-tumor tissue in lung cancer. Overall study context: Samples averaged around 3.9 million productive TCRbeta reads each.

A modified ARM-PCR protocol with three rounds of nested PCR amplified TCRbeta. One entry per CDR3 protein, called by TCRdb with MiXCR from the multiplex PCR reads. The sample holds around 66,000 distinct CDR3 sequences; roughly 72% are singletons and the top ten take 28%. The source material was lung tumor tissue. The gene calls are TRBV5-6 and TRBJ1-6; 7 bases are a match to TRBD1. This TCR was recovered from a man between 60 and 70 years old with non-small cell lung cancer. The CDR3 loop reads CASSLQGVNPPLHF. The CDR3 bases are TGTGCCAGCAGCTTGCAGGGGGTGAATCCACCCCTCCACTTT.